This T cell receptor (beta chain) emerged from a study of blood T cell repertoires in COVID-19. Cohorts were based on clinical histories the participants reported. This clone has only a few counts. The repertoire was sequenced with immunoSEQ multiplex PCR; TCRdb's copy has only in-frame clones and lacks some. The sample holds about 170,000 clones; 83% are singletons and the top ten take 4.4%. Germline V gene data show CDR1 as ENHRY and CDR2 as SYGVKD. CDR3 size: 16 residues. Between the trimmed V and J ends, which lost 6 bases and 0 bases, there was a span of 14 bases. This receptor was taken from a woman aged 45 to 65 who had recovered from COVID-19. The rearrangement uses TRBV10-3 and TRBJ2-2, with a tentative D call TRBD2 (6 bases). Specimen: PBMCs or T cells enriched from blood (not recorded which). CDR3 sequence: CAIRALGGPNTGELFF. CDR3 DNA: TGTGCCATCAGGGCCCTGGGGGGACCGAACACCGGGGAGCTGTTTTTT.